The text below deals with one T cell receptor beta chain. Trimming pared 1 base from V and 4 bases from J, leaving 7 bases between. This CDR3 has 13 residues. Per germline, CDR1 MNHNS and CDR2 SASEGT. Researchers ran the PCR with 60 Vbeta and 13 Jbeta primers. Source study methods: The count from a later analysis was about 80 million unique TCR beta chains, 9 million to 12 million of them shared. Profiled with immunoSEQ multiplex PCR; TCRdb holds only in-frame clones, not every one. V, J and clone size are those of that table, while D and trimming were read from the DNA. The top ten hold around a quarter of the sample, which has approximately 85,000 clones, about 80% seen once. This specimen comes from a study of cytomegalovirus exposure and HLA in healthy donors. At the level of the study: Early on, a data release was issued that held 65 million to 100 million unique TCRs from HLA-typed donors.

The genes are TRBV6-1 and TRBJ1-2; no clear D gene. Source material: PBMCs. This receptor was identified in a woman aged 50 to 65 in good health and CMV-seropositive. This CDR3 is CASSEGAAYGYTF. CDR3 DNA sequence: TGTGCCAGCAGTGAAGGAGCGGCCTATGGCTACACCTTC.